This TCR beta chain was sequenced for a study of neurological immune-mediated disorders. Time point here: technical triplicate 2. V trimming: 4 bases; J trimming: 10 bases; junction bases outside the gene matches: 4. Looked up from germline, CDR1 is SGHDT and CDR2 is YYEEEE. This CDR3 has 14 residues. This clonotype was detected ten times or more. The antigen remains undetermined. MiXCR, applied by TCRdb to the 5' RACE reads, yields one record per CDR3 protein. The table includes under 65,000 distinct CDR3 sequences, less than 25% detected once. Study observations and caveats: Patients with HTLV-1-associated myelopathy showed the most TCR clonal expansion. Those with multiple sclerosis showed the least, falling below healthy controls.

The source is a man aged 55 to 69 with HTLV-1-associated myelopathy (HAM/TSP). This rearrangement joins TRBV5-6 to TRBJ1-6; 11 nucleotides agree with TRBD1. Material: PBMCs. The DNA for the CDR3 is TGTGCCAGCAGCGTGGGACAGGGGGACTCACCCCTCCACTTT. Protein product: CASSVGQGDSPLHF.